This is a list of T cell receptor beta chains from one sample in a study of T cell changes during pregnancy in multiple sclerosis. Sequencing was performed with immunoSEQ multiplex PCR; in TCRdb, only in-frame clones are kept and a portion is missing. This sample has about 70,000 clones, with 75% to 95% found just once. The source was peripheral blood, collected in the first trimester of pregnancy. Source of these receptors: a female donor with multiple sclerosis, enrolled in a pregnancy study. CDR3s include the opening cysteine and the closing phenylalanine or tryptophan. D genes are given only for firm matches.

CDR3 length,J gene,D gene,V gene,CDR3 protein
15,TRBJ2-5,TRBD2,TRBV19,CASSHGTGREETQYF
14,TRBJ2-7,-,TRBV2,CASSEEGLGHEQYF
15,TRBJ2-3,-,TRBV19,CASSTIDRFTDTQYF
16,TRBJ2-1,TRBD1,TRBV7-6,CASSLGPGTVEHEQFF
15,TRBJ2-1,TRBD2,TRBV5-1,CASRTSSGRAGEQFF
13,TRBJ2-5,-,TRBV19,CASSGTPSGTQYF
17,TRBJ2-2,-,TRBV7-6,CASSSSRGGAGTGELFF
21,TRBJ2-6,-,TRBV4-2,CASSQDWGGRPGSSGANVLTF
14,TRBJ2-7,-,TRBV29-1,CSVVRGSSSYEQYF
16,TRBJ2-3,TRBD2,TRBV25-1,CASSEWWRGSTDTQYF
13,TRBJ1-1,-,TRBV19,CASSIQGSTEAFF
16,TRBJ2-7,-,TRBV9,CASSPLQGTGSYEQYF
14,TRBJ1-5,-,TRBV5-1,CASSLEGGNQPQHF
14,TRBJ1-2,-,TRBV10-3,CAISEGAALKSYTF
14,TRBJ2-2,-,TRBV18,CASSPLPRTGELFF
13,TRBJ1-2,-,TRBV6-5,CASSPFTGHGYTF
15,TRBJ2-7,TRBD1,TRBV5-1,CASSAGGSPTYEQYF
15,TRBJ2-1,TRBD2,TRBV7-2,CASSPTSGGLDEQFF
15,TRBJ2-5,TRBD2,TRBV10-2,CASRASGRPQETQYF
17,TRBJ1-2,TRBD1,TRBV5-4,CASSSAPRQGSIYGYTF
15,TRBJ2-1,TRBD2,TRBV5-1,CASRGLAGGRNEQFF
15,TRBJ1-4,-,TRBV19,CASSMKEATNEKLFF
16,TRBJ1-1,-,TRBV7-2,CASSLSLDRLNTEAFF
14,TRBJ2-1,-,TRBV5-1,CASVQDYQYNEQFF
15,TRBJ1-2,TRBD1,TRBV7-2,CASSPGGDRRYGYTF
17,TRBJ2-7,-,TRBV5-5,CASSFTPSPTAPYEQYF
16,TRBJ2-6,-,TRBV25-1,CASSPLTVFGANVLTF
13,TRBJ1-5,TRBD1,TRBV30,CAWSTGVLQPQHF
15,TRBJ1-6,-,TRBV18,CASSRARSYNSPLHF
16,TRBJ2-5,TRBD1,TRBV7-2,CASSLLQGRIGETQYF
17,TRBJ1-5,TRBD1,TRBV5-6,CASSLGGQGGSRQPQHF
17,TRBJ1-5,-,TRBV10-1,CASSESNSLYSNQPQHF
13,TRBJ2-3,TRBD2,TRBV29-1,CSVLLAGTDTQYF
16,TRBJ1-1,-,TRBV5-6,CASSYRPSRRDTEAFF
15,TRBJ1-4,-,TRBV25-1,CASSDPGGVNEKLFF
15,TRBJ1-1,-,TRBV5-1,CASSLAGKGGTEAFF
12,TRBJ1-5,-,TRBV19,CASNLRNQPQHF
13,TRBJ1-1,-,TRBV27,CASSTGLNTEAFF
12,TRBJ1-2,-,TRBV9,CASEEVDYGYTF
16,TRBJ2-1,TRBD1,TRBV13,CASSSWTGGPHNEQFF
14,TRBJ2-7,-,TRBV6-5,CASSYSGGSYEQYF
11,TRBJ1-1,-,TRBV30,CAWMGSGGAFF
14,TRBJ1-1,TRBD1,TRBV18,CASSPDRGSAEAFF
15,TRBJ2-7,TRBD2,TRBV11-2,CASSRAASGSYEQYF
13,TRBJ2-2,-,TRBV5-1,CASSSGSTGELFF
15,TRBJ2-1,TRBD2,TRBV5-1,CASSLVLAGVHEQFF